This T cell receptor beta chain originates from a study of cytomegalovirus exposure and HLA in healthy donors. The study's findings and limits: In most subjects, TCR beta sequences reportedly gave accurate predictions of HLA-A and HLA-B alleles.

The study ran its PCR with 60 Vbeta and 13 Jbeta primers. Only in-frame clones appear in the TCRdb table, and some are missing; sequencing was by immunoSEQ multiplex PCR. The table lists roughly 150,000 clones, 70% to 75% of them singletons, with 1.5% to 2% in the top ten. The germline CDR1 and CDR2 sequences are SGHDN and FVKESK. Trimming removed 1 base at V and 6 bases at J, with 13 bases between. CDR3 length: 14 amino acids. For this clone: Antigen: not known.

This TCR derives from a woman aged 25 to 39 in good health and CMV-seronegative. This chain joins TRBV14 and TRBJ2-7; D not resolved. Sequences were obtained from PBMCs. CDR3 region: CASSQVHPRSEQYF. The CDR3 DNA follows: TGTGCCAGCAGCCAAGTCCATCCGAGAAGCGAGCAGTACTTC.